This T cell receptor beta chain derives from a study of T cells in tumors after PD-1 blockade. Turning to the study itself: Excluded were patients with checkpoint blockade, immunosuppressants, or radiotherapy or other anti-cancer therapy within 4 weeks. Either cemiplimab 350 mg every 2 weeks or pembrolizumab 200 mg every 3 weeks was given. Daily vismodegib 150 mg continued in a subset of anti-PD-1-treated patients.

Tumor or blood genomic DNA was sequenced, with inputs of about 600 ng to 6,500 ng. TCRdb's copy holds only in-frame clones and misses some; the assay was immunoSEQ multiplex PCR. The sample yields over 12,000 clones, over 75% seen once. This CDR3 has 11 residues. Deletions cut 7 bases from V and 4 bases from J, with 7 bases between. Germline loops: CDR1 MGHRA, CDR2 YSYEKL. The TCR sequence derives from a human donor with basal cell carcinoma. The chain combines TRBV4-1 with TRBJ2-5, with D maybe TRBD2 (6 bases). Here the sequenced sample was PBMCs, taken after anti-PD-1 treatment. In nucleotides, the CDR3 is TGCGCCAGCACGGAGGGAGAGACCCAGTACTTC. It translates to CASTEGETQYF.